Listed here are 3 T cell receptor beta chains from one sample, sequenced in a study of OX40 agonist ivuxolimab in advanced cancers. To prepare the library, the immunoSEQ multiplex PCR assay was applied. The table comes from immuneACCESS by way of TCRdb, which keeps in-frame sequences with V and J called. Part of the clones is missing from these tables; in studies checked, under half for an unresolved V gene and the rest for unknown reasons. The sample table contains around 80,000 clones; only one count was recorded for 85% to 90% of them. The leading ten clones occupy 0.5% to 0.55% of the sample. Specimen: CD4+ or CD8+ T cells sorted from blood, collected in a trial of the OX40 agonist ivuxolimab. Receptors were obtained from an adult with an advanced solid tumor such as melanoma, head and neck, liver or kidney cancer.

The CDR3 DNA is TGTGCCAGCAGTGAATTACTAATCACAGATACGCAGTATTTT. Translating gives CASSELLITDTQYF. V usage is TRBV2 and J usage is TRBJ2-3; D is unresolved. The CDR3 sequence is 14 residues long. Trimming shortened V by 2 bases and J by 2 bases, and 8 bases separated the two germline ends. Germline CDR1 is SNHLY and CDR2 is FYNNEI.

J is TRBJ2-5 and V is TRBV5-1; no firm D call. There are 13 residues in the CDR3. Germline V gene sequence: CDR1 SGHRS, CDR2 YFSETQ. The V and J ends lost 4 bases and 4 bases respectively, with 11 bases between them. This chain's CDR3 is CASSLHSAETQYF. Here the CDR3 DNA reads TGCGCCAGCAGCCTACATTCCGCAGAGACCCAGTACTTC. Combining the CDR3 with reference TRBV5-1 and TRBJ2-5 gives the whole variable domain KAGVTQTPRYLIKTRGQQVTLSCSPISGHRSVSWYQQTPGQGLQFLFEYFSETQRNKGNFPGRFSGRQFSNSRSEMNVSTLELGDSALYLCASSLHSAETQYFGPGTRLLVL.

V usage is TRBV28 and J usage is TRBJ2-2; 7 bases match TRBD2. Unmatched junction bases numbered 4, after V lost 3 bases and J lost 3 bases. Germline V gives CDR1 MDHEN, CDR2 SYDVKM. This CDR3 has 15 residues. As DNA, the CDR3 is TGTGCCAGCAGTTTGGCTAGCGGCTACACCGGGGAGCTGTTTTTT. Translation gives CASSLASGYTGELFF.